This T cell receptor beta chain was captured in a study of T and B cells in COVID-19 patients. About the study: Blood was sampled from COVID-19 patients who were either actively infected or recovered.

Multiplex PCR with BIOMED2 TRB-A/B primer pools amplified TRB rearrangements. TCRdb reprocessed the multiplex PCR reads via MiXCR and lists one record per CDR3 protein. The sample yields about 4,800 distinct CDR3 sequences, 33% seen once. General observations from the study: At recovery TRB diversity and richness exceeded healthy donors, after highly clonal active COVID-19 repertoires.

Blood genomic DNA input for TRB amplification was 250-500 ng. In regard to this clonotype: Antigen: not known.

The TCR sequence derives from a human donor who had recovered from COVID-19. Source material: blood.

The DNA of the CDR3 is TGCGCCAGCGGTCCTCATCCGGGAGCAATTAGCTCCTACAATGAGCAGTTCTTC. Its translation: CASGPHPGAISSYNEQFF. V is TRBV5-1 and J is TRBJ2-1, with D perhaps matching TRBD2 (6 bases). The CDR3 covers 18 residues. CDR1 is SGHRS, CDR2 YFSETQ, per germline. The V end lost 7 bases, the J end lost 0 bases, and 23 bases lay between the germline ends.